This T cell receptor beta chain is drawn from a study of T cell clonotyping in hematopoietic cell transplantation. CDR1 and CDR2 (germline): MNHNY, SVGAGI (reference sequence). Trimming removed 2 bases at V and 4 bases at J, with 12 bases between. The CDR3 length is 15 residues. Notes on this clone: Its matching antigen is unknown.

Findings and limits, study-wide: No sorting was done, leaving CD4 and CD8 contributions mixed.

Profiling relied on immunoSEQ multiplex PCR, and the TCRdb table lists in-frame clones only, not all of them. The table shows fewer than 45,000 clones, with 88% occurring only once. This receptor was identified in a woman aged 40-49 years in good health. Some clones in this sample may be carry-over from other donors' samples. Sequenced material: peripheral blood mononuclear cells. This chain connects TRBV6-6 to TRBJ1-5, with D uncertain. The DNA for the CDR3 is TGTGCCAGCAGTTACCATGTCTCTGGGAATCAGCCCCAGCATTTT. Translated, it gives CASSYHVSGNQPQHF.